This entry lists 9 T cell receptor beta chains sequenced from one sample in a study of response to subunit inactivated influenza vaccine. TCRdb fed the RT-PCR reads into MiXCR, producing one record per CDR3 protein. The table lists more than 700,000 distinct CDR3 sequences, 20% to 25% of them singletons, with roughly 10% in the top ten. The sequences come from PBMCs from blood, collected 5 days after vaccination. All receptors derive from a man aged 50 or older who received an inactivated influenza vaccine.

The table lists this clonotype with many counts. The chain is built from TRBV12-3 or TRBV12-4 and TRBJ2-7, with D hard to call. V dropped 4 bases and J dropped 4 bases, with 14 bases sitting between them. The CDR3 has 14 residues. The CDR3 bases are TGTGCCAGCAGTTCCTCGAATTGGGTTTACGAGCAGTACTTC. This translates into CASSSSNWVYEQYF.

Here the CDR3 DNA reads TGTGCCTGGAGTGTAAGGCGGGAGCTGTTTTTT. Translated: CAWSVRRELFF. The chain uses TRBV30 and TRBJ2-2; no clear D. V lost 0 bases to trimming and J lost 9 bases, with 5 bases between them. The germline V gene has CDR1 GTSNPN and CDR2 SVGIG (reference sequence). This CDR3 contains 11 residues.

This clonotype has ten or more counts. The chain employs TRBV11-1 and TRBJ2-1; D is uncertain. The germline V and J ends were trimmed by 3 bases and 4 bases, with 25 bases remaining between them. The CDR3 spans 19 residues. Germline CDR1 reads SGHAT; CDR2 reads FQDESV (reference sequence). The CDR3 reads CASSFAYIDNRLIYNEQFF. The CDR3 DNA sequence: TGTGCCAGCAGCTTCGCCTATATAGACAACCGATTAATTTACAATGAGCAGTTCTTC.

This clonotype was found a few times. The chain uses TRBV4-2 and TRBJ2-7, with D possibly matching TRBD1 (6 bases). The germline CDR1 and CDR2 sequences are LGHNA and YNFKEQ. Trimming took 0 bases from V and 3 from J, leaving 15 bases between them. The CDR3 covers 16 residues. In DNA form, the CDR3 reads TGTGCCAGCAGCCAAGATCAGGCAGGGGCTTTCTACGAGCAGTACTTC. Translated, it gives CASSQDQAGAFYEQYF.

This sequence joins TRBV4-1 and TRBJ2-5; 11 bases are shared with TRBD1. The germline CDR1 and CDR2 sequences are MGHRA and YSYEKL. CDR3 length: 17 residues. Unmatched junction bases numbered 12, after V lost 4 bases and J lost 5 bases. CDR3 region: CASSPGQGAVRQETQYF. The CDR3 nucleotides read TGCGCCAGCAGCCCTGGACAGGGGGCGGTGCGGCAGGAGACCCAGTACTTC.

The chain recombines TRBV3-1 with TRBJ2-7, with 10 bases matching TRBD1. Germline lookup yields CDR1 LGHDT and CDR2 YNNKEL (reference sequence). V lost 4 bases and J lost 3; bases outside the gene matches: 9. The CDR3 contains 16 residues. This CDR3 is CASSLSDRGAGYEQYF. Here the CDR3 DNA reads TGTGCCAGCAGCCTATCGGACAGGGGGGCCGGCTACGAGCAGTACTTC.

This clonotype was seen more than once but under ten times. The chain combines TRBV29-1 with TRBJ2-3; 16 nucleotides agree with TRBD2. The germline CDR1 and CDR2 sequences are SQVTM and ANQGSEA. Trimming at V came to 6 bases and at J to 5 bases, leaving 2 bases not matched to a gene. The CDR3 loop spans 14 amino acids. The DNA of the CDR3 is TGCAGCGTGGGACTAGCGGGAGGGTTAGATACGCAGTATTTT. It yields the protein CSVGLAGGLDTQYF.

This chain joins TRBV7-2 and TRBJ2-3; perhaps TRBD2 as D (6 bases). Trimming left V 5 bases short and J 1 base short, with 16 bases between. CDR1 and CDR2 (germline): SGHTA, FQGNSA. The CDR3 length is 16 residues. CDR3 amino acids: CASSPRDFAGTDTQYF. DNA of the CDR3: TGTGCCAGCAGCCCCAGGGACTTCGCGGGCACAGATACGCAGTATTTT.

This chain joins TRBV28 and TRBJ2-7, with 10 bases that match TRBD1. Trimming at V came to 3 bases and at J to 3 bases, leaving 5 bases not matched to a gene. The CDR3 loop spans 15 amino acids. Germline V gene sequence: CDR1 MDHEN, CDR2 SYDVKM. CDR3 nucleotides: TGTGCCAGCAGTTTTCTCGGGACAGGGGACTACGAGCAGTACTTC. Translation gives CASSFLGTGDYEQYF.